This T cell receptor beta chain derives from a study of T cell responses to AZD1222 COVID-19 vaccine. Sequencing used immunoSEQ multiplex PCR; TCRdb keeps in-frame clones, though not all of them. The sample records about 76,000 clones, about 88% being singletons. As regards this clone: Its specificity is unknown.

Findings of the study overall: Vaccination with two AZD1222 doses was followed by a rise in Spike-specific TCR breadth and depth.

V lost 0 bases to trimming and J lost 11 bases, with 12 bases between them. Germline CDR1 reads SGHNT; CDR2 reads YYREEE (reference sequence). CDR3 length equals 13 residues. The clonotype was recovered from an adult in good health. The source material was peripheral blood, sampled on day 0 of AZD1222 vaccination. The gene calls are TRBV5-4 and TRBJ1-5; no firm D call. CDR3 nucleotides: TGTGCCAGCAGCTTGGCCTTGGAGCCAGCCCAGCATTTT. The encoded protein is CASSLALEPAQHF.